Listed here is a single TCR beta chain. Profiled with immunoSEQ multiplex PCR; TCRdb holds only in-frame clones, not every one. The table shows 200,000 to 250,000 clones, with approximately 84% occurring only once. The sample comes from a study of blood T cell repertoires in COVID-19. The CDR3 totals 14 residues. V dropped 2 bases and J dropped 10 bases, with 13 bases sitting between them. From germline, CDR1 is SGHRS and CDR2 YFSETQ. Among Cohort 3 donors, those recovered had two negative PCRs, clearance, or symptom resolution. Specimen: PBMCs or T cells enriched from blood (not recorded which). The chain carries TRBV5-1 and TRBJ1-6; D gene unclear. This sequence was found in a man aged 35-49 years who had recovered from COVID-19. The CDR3 reads CASSFEGLGSPLHF. As DNA, the CDR3 is TGCGCCAGCAGCTTTGAGGGTTTAGGCTCACCCCTCCACTTT.